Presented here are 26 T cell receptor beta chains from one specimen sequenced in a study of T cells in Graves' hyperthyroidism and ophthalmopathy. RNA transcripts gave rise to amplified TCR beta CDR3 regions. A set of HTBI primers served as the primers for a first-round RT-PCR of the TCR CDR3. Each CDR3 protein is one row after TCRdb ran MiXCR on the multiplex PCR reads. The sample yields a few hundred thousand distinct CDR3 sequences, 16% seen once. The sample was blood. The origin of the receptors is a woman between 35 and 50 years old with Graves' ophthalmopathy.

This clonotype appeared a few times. The CDR3 region is CASSLELAAETQYF. DNA of the CDR3: TGCGCCAGCAGCTTGGAACTAGCTGCGGAGACCCAGTACTTC. The chain employs TRBV5-1 and TRBJ2-5; D might be TRBD2 (6 bases). The V end was cut by 0 bases, the J end by 5 bases, with 11 bases between. This CDR3 spans 14 amino acids. Germline CDR1 SGHRS, CDR2 YFSETQ.

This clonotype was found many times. Here the CDR3 DNA reads TGTGCCAGCAGTGTGGCCGGGTTCGGCGGCTACAATGAGCAGTTCTTC. Protein sequence: CASSVAGFGGYNEQFF. The chain recombines TRBV28 with TRBJ2-1; no clear D. Germline V CDR1 and CDR2: MDHEN, SYDVKM. V was shortened by 5 bases and J by 3 bases, with 17 bases between the two germline ends. The CDR3 spans 16 residues.

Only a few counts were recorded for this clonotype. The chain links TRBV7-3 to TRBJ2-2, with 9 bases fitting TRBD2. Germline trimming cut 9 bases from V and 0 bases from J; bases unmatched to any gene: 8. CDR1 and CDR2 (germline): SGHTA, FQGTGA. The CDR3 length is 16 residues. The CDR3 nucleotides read TGTGCCAGTGGGCCAGCGGGGGGTTCGAACACCGGGGAGCTGTTTTTT. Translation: CASGPAGGSNTGELFF.

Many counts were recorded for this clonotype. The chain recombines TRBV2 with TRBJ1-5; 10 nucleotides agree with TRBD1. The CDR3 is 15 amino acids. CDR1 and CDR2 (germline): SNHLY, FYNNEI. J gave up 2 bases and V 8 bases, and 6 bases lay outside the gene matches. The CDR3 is CASRDRGDGNQPQHF. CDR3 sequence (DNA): TGTGCCAGCCGGGACAGGGGAGACGGCAATCAGCCCCAGCATTTT.

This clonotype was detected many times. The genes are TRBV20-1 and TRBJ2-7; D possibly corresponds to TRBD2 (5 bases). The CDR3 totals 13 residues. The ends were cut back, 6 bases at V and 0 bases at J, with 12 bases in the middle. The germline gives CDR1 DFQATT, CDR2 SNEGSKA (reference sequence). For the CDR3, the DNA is TGCAGTGCCCAAGGGAGCCACTCCTACGAGCAGTACTTC. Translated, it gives CSAQGSHSYEQYF.

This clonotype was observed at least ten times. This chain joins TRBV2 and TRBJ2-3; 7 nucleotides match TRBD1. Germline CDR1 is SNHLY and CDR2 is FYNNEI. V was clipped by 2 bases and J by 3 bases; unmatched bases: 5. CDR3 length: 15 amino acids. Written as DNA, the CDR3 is TGTGCCAGCAGTGAATGGGGCAGGGGGACAGATACGCAGTATTTT. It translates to CASSEWGRGTDTQYF.

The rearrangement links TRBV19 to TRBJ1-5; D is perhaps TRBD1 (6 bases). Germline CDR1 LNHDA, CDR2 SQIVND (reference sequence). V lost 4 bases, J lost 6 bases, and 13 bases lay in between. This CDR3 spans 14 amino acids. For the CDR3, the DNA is TGTGCCAGTAGTAGCGGGGGGCAGGGTCAGCCCCAGCATTTT. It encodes CASSSGGQGQPQHF.

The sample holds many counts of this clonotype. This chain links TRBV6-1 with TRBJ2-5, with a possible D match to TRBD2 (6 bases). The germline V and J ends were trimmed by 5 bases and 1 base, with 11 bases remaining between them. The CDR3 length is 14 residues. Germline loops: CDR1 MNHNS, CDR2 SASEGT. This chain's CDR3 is CASSKTSSQETQYF. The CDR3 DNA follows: TGTGCCAGCAGTAAGACTAGTTCCCAAGAGACCCAGTACTTC.

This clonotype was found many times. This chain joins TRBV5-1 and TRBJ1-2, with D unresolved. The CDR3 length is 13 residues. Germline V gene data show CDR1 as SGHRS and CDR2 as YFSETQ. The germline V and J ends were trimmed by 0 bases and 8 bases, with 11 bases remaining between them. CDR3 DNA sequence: TGCGCCAGCAGCTTGGGGTCGGGTAGAGGCTACACCTTC. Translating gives CASSLGSGRGYTF.

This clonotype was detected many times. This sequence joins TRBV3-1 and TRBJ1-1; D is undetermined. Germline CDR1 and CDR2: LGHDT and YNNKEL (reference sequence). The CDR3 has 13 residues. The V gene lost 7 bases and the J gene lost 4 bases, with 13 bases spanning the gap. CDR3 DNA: TGTGCCAGCACCCGGGAGGGTGGCACTGAAGCTTTCTTT. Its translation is CASTREGGTEAFF.

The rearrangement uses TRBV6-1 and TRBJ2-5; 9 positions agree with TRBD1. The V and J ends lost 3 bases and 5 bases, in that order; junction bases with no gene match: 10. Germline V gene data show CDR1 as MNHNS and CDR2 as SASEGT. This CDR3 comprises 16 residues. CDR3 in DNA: TGTGCCAGCAGTGATCGGCCGGGACAGGGAGGGGAGACCCAGTACTTC. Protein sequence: CASSDRPGQGGETQYF.

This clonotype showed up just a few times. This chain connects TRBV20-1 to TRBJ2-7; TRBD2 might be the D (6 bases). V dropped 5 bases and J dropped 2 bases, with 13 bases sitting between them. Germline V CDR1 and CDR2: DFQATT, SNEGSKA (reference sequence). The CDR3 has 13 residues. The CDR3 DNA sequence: TGCAGTGCTGTCGAGCGGGCTCCCTACGAGCAGTACTTC. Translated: CSAVERAPYEQYF.

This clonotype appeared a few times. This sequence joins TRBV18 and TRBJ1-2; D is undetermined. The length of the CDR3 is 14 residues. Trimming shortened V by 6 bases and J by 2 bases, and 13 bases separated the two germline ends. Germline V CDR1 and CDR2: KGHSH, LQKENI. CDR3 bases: TGTGCCAGCTCGCCTGGGGAAGGCAACTATGGCTACACCTTC. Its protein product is CASSPGEGNYGYTF.

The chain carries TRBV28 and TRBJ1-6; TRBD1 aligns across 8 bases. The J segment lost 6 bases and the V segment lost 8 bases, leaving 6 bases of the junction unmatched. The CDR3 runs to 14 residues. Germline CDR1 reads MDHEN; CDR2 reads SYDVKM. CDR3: CASGSGQVNSPLHF. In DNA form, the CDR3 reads TGTGCCAGCGGGTCGGGACAGGTTAATTCACCCCTCCACTTT.

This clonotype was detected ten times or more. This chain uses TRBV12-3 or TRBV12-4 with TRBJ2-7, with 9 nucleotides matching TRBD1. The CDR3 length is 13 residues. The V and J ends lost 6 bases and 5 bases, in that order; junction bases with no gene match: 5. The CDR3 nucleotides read TGTGCCAGCAGATTCGGGACAGGGAACGAGCAGTACTTC. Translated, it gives CASRFGTGNEQYF.

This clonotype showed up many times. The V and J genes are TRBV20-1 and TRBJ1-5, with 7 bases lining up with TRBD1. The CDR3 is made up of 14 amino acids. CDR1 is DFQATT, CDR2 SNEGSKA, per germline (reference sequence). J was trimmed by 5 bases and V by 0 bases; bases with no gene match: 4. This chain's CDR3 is CSARDDRVHQPQHF. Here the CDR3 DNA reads TGCAGTGCTAGAGATGACAGGGTTCATCAGCCCCAGCATTTT.

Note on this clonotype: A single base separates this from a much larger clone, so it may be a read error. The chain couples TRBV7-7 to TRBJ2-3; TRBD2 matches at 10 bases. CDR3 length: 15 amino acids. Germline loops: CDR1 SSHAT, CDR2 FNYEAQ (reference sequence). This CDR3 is CASSSSGGAGDTQCF. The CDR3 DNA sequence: TGTGCCAGCAGCTCCAGCGGGGGGGCCGGAGATACGCAGTGTTTT.

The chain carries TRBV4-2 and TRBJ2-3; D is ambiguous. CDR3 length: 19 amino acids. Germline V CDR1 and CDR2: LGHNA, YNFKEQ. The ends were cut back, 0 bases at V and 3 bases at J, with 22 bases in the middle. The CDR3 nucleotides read TGTGCCAGCAGCCAAGAGGTGCTCAGTTGGCAATCGCGAACAGATACGCAGTATTTT. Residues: CASSQEVLSWQSRTDTQYF.

CDR3 sequence: CSARDLWQKNTEAFF. The CDR3 DNA is TGCAGTGCTAGAGATCTGTGGCAAAAAAACACTGAAGCTTTCTTT. The chain uses TRBV20-1 and TRBJ1-1; D is ambiguous. The CDR3 has 15 residues. CDR1 is DFQATT, CDR2 SNEGSKA, per germline (reference sequence). With 0 bases removed from V and 2 bases from J, the gap between germline ends came to 13 bases.

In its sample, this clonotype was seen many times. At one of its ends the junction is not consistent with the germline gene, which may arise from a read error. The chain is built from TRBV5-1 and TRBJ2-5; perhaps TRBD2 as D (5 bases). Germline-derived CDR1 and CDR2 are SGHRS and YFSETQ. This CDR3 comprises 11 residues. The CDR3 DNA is TGTGCCAGCAGCTCGGGGGAGACCCAGTACTTC. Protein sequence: CASSSGETQYF.

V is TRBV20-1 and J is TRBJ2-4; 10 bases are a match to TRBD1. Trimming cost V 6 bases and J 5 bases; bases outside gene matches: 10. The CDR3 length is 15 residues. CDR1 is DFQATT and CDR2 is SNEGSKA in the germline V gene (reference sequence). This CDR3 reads CSAGRATGGENIQYF. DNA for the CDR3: TGCAGTGCGGGGCGGGCGACAGGGGGCGAAAACATTCAGTACTTC.

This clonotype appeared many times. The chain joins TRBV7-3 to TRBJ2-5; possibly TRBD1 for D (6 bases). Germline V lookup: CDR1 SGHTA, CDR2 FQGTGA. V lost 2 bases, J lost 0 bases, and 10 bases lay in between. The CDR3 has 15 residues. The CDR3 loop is CASSLGDTHQETQYF. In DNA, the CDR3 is TGTGCCAGCAGCTTAGGGGACACCCACCAAGAGACCCAGTACTTC. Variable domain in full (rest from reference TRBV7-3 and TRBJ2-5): GAGVSQTPSNKVTEKGKYVELRCDPISGHTALYWYRQSLGQGPEFLIYFQGTGAADDSGLPNDRFFAVRPEGSVSTLKIQRTERGDSAVYLCASSLGDTHQETQYFGPGTRLLVL.

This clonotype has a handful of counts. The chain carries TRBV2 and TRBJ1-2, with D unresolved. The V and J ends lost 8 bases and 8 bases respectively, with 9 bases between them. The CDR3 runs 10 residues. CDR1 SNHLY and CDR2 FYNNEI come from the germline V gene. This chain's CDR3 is CASRLDGYTF. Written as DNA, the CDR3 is TGTGCCAGCCGTCTTGACGGCTACACCTTC. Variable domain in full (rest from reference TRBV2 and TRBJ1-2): EPEVTQTPSHQVTQMGQEVILRCVPISNHLYFYWYRQILGQKVEFLVSFYNNEISEKSEIFDDQFSVERPDGSNFTLKIRSTKLEDSAMYFCASRLDGYTFGSGTRLTVV.

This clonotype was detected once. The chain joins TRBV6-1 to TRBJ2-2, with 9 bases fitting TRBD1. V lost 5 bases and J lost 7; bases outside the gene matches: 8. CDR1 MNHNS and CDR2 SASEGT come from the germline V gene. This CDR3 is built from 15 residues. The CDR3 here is CASSTTGTGIGELFF. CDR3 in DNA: TGTGCCAGCAGTACGACCGGGACAGGGATCGGGGAGCTGTTTTTT.

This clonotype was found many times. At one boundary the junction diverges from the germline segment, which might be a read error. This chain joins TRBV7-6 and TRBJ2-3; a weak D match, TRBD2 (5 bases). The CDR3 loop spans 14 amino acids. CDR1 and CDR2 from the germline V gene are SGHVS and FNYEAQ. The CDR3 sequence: CASTSSFKADTQYF. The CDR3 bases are TGTGCCAGCACATCTAGCTTCAAAGCAGATACACAGTATTTT. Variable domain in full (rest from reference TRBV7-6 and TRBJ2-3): GAGVSQSPRYKVTKRGQDVALRCDPISGHVSLYWYRQALGQGPEFLTYFNYEAQQDKSGLPNDRFSAERPEGSISTLTIQRTEQRDSAMYRCASTSSFKADTQYFGPGTRLTVL.

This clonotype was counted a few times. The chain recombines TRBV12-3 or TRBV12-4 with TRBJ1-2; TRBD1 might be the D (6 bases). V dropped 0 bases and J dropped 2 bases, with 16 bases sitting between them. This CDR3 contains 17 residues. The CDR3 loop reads CASSLAGDMYLNYGYTF. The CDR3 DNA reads TGTGCCAGCAGTTTAGCGGGGGACATGTACTTAAACTATGGCTACACCTTC.